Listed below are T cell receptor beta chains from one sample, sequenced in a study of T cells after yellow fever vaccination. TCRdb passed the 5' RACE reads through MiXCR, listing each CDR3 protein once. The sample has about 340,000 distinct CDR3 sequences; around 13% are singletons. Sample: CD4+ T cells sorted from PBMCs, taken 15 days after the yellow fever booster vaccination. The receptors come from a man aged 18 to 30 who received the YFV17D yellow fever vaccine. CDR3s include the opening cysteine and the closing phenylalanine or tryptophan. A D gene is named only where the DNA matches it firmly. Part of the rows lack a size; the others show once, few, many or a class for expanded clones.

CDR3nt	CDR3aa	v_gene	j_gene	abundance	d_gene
TGTGCCAGCAGCTTAGTCCCGGGGGCGAGTTCACCCCTCCACTTT	CASSLVPGASSPLHF	TRBV7-2	TRBJ1-6	NA	NA
TGTGCCAGCAGCTTGGTATGGGCCGCTCCCTATGGCTACACCTTC	CASSLVWAAPYGYTF	TRBV5-5	TRBJ1-2	NA	NA
TGCAGTGCTACGCCCCCGGGGAATGAGCAGTTCTTC	CSATPPGNEQFF	TRBV20-1	TRBJ2-1	NA	NA
TGCAGTGCCGGAGCGCAGGGTAACTATGGCTACACCTTC	CSAGAQGNYGYTF	TRBV20-1	TRBJ1-2	NA	NA
TGTGCCAGCAGGGTCAGAGTCCCTAACTATGGCTACACCTTC	CASRVRVPNYGYTF	TRBV2	TRBJ1-2	NA	NA
TGTGCCAGCAGCCGACGCGGACAGGGGGGTAACACCGGGGAGCTGTTTTTT	CASSRRGQGGNTGELFF	TRBV6-6	TRBJ2-2	few	TRBD1
TGCGCCAGCAGCCAAAATTCTGGACCAGGCACAGATACGCAGTATTTT	CASSQNSGPGTDTQYF	TRBV4-3	TRBJ2-3	few	NA
TGCAGTGCTAGAGTTCTTCGTGGGGCAGGTAGTGGCTACACCTTC	CSARVLRGAGSGYTF	TRBV20-1	TRBJ1-2	NA	NA
TGCGCCAGCAGCTTGGCCGTCGGACAGGGGTCTGGCTACACCTTC	CASSLAVGQGSGYTF	TRBV5-1	TRBJ1-2	many	TRBD1
TGTGCCAGCAGCTACACAGGGGATAGCAATCAGCCCCAGCATTTT	CASSYTGDSNQPQHF	TRBV7-3	TRBJ1-5	few	TRBD1
TGTGCCAGTAGGCTGGGACGTCAATTAGCCAAAAACATTCAGTACTTC	CASRLGRQLAKNIQYF	TRBV7-3	TRBJ2-4	NA	NA
TGCGCCAGCAGTCTACCGGGACAGATACAAGAGACCCAGTACTTC	CASSLPGQIQETQYF	TRBV5-1	TRBJ2-5	NA	TRBD1
TGCAGCGTGTCGGGACCGTGGCTGGCCTACAATGAGCAGTTCTTC	CSVSGPWLAYNEQFF	TRBV29-1	TRBJ2-1	NA	NA
TGTGCCAGCAGCACGGTATCCTGGACAGGGGAGAACACTGAAGCTTTCTTT	CASSTVSWTGENTEAFF	TRBV5-4	TRBJ1-1	NA	TRBD1
TGCAGTGCTAGAAAAAGGGGGCTGAGTAATCAGCCCCAGCATTTT	CSARKRGLSNQPQHF	TRBV20-1	TRBJ1-5	few	TRBD1
TGTGCCAGCAGGGACGGTACTGCGGGGGCCAACGTCCTGACTTTC	CASRDGTAGANVLTF	TRBV7-3	TRBJ2-6	many	NA
TGTGCCAGCAGGGGACAGGGGAAGGACGAGCAGTACTTC	CASRGQGKDEQYF	TRBV6-1	TRBJ2-7	NA	TRBD1
TGTGCCAGCTCACCACCGGGACTAGTCTCCTACGAGCAGTACTTC	CASSPPGLVSYEQYF	TRBV18	TRBJ2-7	few	TRBD2
TGCAGTGCCCTGGACAGACTCAATCAGCCCCAGCATTTT	CSALDRLNQPQHF	TRBV20-1	TRBJ1-5	NA	NA
TGTGCCAGCAGTTACCCGAAAGGGTTGGATCAGCCCCAGCATTTT	CASSYPKGLDQPQHF	TRBV6-2/TRBV6-3	TRBJ1-5	many	NA
TGTGCCAGCGCGGCCCAACCTGGTCCCGCAGATACGCAGTATTTT	CASAAQPGPADTQYF	TRBV6-5	TRBJ2-3	few	NA
TGTGCCAGCAGCTTAGCGCTCTTGGGATTAGAGACCCAGTACTTC	CASSLALLGLETQYF	TRBV7-9	TRBJ2-5	NA	NA
TGTGCCAGCGACAGGGGATCCCAAGAGACCCAGTACTTC	CASDRGSQETQYF	TRBV5-8	TRBJ2-5	many	TRBD1
TGTGCCAGCATTGCGGCGGCCCGGACGCAGTATTTT	CASIAAARTQYF	TRBV6-1	TRBJ2-3	many	NA
TGCAGCGTTGTGACATCCCCTGGCTACGAGCAGTACTTC	CSVVTSPGYEQYF	TRBV29-1	TRBJ2-7	NA	NA
TGTGCCAGCAGCACCTCCCCGCAGGGGAGCACCCAGCATTTT	CASSTSPQGSTQHF	TRBV6-2/TRBV6-3	TRBJ1-5	many	NA
TGCAGTGCTAGAGGGGCCCAAGAGACCCAGTACTTC	CSARGAQETQYF	TRBV20-1	TRBJ2-5	NA	NA
TGTGCCAGCAGCTTACGGACTAGCGGGGTCTACGAGCAGTACTTC	CASSLRTSGVYEQYF	TRBV11-2	TRBJ2-7	few	TRBD2
TGTGCCAGCAGCGCCGGGACAGGGGGGCGAGAGCAGTTCTTC	CASSAGTGGREQFF	TRBV12-3/TRBV12-4	TRBJ2-1	few	TRBD1
TGCGCCAGCAGATCCAGGACTAGCGGCGATACGCAGTATTTT	CASRSRTSGDTQYF	TRBV5-1	TRBJ2-3	many	TRBD2
TGCGCCAGCAGCCAAGCCCCTAAGGGCAGGACCAGCACAGATACGCAGTATTTT	CASSQAPKGRTSTDTQYF	TRBV4-3	TRBJ2-3	NA	NA
TGTGCCAGCACCTCGCTAGCGGGGGAGGTTGGTGAGCAGTTCTTC	CASTSLAGEVGEQFF	TRBV7-9	TRBJ2-1	NA	TRBD2
TGCGCCAGCAGCTTCGAAGGATACTATGGCTACACCTTC	CASSFEGYYGYTF	TRBV5-1	TRBJ1-2	few	NA
TGTGCCAGCAGCTTGGGAGACACTGAAGCTTTCTTT	CASSLGDTEAFF	TRBV5-6	TRBJ1-1	many	NA
TGTGCCAGCAGGCCGGACATCGGCACCGGGGAGCTGTTTTTT	CASRPDIGTGELFF	TRBV7-3	TRBJ2-2	few	NA
TGTGCCACCAGCAGAGTTGTTACAGGGGGCCCTCAGCCCCAGCATTTT	CATSRVVTGGPQPQHF	TRBV15	TRBJ1-5	few	TRBD1
TGCGCCAGCAGCTTGGCGCCCGGGACCGGAAACACCATATATTTT	CASSLAPGTGNTIYF	TRBV5-1	TRBJ1-3	NA	NA